This TCR beta chain was recorded in a study of OX40 agonist ivuxolimab in advanced cancers. Looking at the study overall: Partial responses occurred in Three dose-escalation patients, one with hepatocellular carcinoma and two with cutaneous melanoma. Study observations and caveats: The study did not work out the antigen specificity of the expanded peripheral T cells. There were, on average, more expanded clones in CD8+ T cells than in CD4+.

Remarks on this clone: The antigen is unknown.

TCRdb's table, derived via immunoSEQ multiplex PCR, lists solely in-frame clones and lacks some. The data show some 46,000 clones, 60% to 80% seen once. V gave up 4 bases and J gave up 4 bases, with 17 bases separating them. This CDR3 contains 16 residues. CDR1 and CDR2 (germline): MNHEY, SVGAGI. Source: CD4+ or CD8+ T cells sorted from blood, taken in a trial of the OX40 agonist ivuxolimab. The gene calls are TRBV6-5 and TRBJ2-1; perhaps TRBD2 as D (7 bases). The TCR was taken from an adult with an advanced solid tumor such as melanoma, head and neck, liver or kidney cancer. The CDR3: CASSFLTGGGYNEQFF. The CDR3 bases are TGTGCCAGCAGTTTTCTAACGGGGGGCGGGTACAATGAGCAGTTCTTC.